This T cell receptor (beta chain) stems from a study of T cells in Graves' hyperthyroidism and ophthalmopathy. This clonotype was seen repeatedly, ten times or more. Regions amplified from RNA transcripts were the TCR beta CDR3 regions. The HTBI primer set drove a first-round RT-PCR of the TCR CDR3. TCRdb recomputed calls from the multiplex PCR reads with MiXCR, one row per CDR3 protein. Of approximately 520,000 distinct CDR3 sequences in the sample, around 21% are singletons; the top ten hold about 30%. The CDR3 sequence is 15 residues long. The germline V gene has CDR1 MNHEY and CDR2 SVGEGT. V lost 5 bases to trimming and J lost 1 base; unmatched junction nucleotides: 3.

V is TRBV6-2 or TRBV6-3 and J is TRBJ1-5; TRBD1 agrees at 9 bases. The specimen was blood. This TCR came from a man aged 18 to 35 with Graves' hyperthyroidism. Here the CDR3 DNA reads TGTGCCAGCAGTAACAGGGGGCGAAGCAATCAGCCCCAGCATTTT. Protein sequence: CASSNRGRSNQPQHF.